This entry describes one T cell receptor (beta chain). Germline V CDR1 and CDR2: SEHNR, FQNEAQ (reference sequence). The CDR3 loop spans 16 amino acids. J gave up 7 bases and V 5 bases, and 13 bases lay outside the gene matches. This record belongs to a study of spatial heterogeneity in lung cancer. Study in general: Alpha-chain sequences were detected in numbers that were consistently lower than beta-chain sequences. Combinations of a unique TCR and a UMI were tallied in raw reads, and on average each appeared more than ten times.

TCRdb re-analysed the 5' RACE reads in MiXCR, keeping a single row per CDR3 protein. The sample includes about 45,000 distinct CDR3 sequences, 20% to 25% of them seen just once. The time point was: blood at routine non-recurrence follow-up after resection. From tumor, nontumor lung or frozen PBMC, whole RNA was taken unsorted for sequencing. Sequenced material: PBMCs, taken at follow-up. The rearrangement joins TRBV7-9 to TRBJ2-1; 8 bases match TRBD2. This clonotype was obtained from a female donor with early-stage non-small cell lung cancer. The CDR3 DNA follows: TGTGCCAGCAGCCCCCGCCGAGCGGGAGTGGGGAATGAGCAGTTCTTC. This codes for CASSPRRAGVGNEQFF.